This T cell receptor beta chain emerged from a study of OX40 agonist ivuxolimab in advanced cancers. Study overall: A diagnosis of hepatocellular carcinoma, melanoma, renal cell or head and neck cancer was present in dose-escalation patients.

CDR3 size: 15 residues. Germline CDR1 is SGHRS and CDR2 is YFSETQ. Germline trimming cut 1 base from V and 4 bases from J; bases unmatched to any gene: 4. On this clone itself: The same CDR3 arises from other DNA sequences in this sample as well.

Measured with immunoSEQ multiplex PCR; TCRdb has only the in-frame clones, and not every one. The profile covers roughly 63,000 clones, with about 88% appearing a single time and around 11% taken by the ten largest. The clonotype comes from an adult with an advanced solid tumor such as melanoma, head and neck, liver or kidney cancer. The starting material was CD4+ or CD8+ T cells sorted from blood, obtained in a trial of the OX40 agonist ivuxolimab. The genes are TRBV5-1 and TRBJ2-3; TRBD2 agrees at 9 bases. For the CDR3, the DNA is TGCGCCAGCAGCTTGAGCGGGGGGCTCGCAGATACGCAGTATTTT. Translated: CASSLSGGLADTQYF. The full variable domain, with the rest looked up from reference TRBV5-1 and TRBJ2-3, is KAGVTQTPRYLIKTRGQQVTLSCSPISGHRSVSWYQQTPGQGLQFLFEYFSETQRNKGNFPGRFSGRQFSNSRSEMNVSTLELGDSALYLCASSLSGGLADTQYFGPGTRLTVL.